These 30 T cell receptor beta chains share one sample of origin, sequenced in a study of blood T cell repertoires in COVID-19. The repertoire was sequenced with immunoSEQ multiplex PCR; TCRdb's copy has only in-frame clones and lacks some. The sample has 150,000 to 200,000 clones, 70% to 90% seen once. The sample taken for sequencing was peripheral blood. These receptors originate from a human donor in a cohort sampled during active COVID-19.

V usage is TRBV11-3 and J usage is TRBJ2-7, with D possibly matching TRBD1 (5 bases). This CDR3 comprises 15 residues. The germline V gene has CDR1 SGHNT and CDR2 YENEEA. The germline V and J ends were trimmed by 1 base and 4 bases, with 14 bases remaining between them. The CDR3 loop reads CASSLGAGFLYEQYF. The CDR3 DNA reads TGTGCCAGCAGCTTAGGCGCAGGGTTTTTGTACGAGCAGTACTTC.

The chain joins TRBV3-1 (or the pseudogene TRBV3-2) to TRBJ2-1, with D possibly being TRBD2 (7 bases). Germline CDR1 and CDR2: LGHDT and YNNKEL (reference sequence). The CDR3 sequence is 16 residues long. The V end was cut by 0 bases, the J end by 6 bases, with 15 bases between. The CDR3 loop is CASSQEGGGGANEQFF. The CDR3 DNA sequence: TGTGCCAGCAGCCAAGAGGGTGGAGGGGGGGCCAATGAGCAGTTCTTC.

This CDR3 is CASSLRQGIEQYF. CDR3 bases: TGTGCCAGCAGCCTGCGACAGGGAATCGAGCAGTACTTC. The chain links TRBV11-2 to TRBJ2-7; TRBD1 matches 7 bases. V was clipped by 5 bases and J by 6 bases; unmatched bases: 7. Germline lookup yields CDR1 SGHAT and CDR2 FQNNGV. The CDR3 loop spans 13 amino acids.

This clone was seen just once. This sequence joins TRBV11-1 and TRBJ2-1, with TRBD2 identical over 7 bases. V gave up 7 bases and J gave up 3 bases; unmatched junction bases: 12. Germline V gives CDR1 SGHAT, CDR2 FQDESV (reference sequence). The length of the CDR3 is 16 residues. CDR3 in amino acids: CASTPGRTRVYNEQFF. Here the CDR3 DNA reads TGTGCCAGCACCCCCGGGCGGACTAGGGTCTACAATGAGCAGTTCTTC. The full variable domain, rest sourced from reference TRBV11-1 and TRBJ2-1, is EAEVAQSPRYKITEKSQAVAFWCDPISGHATLYWYRQILGQGPELLVQFQDESVVDDSQLPKDRFSAERLKGVDSTLKIQPAELGDSAMYLCASTPGRTRVYNEQFFGPGTRLTVL.

The gene calls are TRBV7-2 and TRBJ2-1; a weak D match, TRBD1 (7 bases). CDR1 is SGHTA, CDR2 FQGNSA, per germline. V was cut by 7 bases and J by 0 bases, with 13 bases left in between. This CDR3 region has 15 residues. CDR3 protein: CASTGQGGSYNEQFF. The DNA for the CDR3 is TGTGCCAGCACCGGGCAGGGGGGCTCCTACAATGAGCAGTTCTTC.

The chain has TRBV10-1 and TRBJ1-1; 7 bases fit TRBD1. The ends lost 7 bases at V and 5 bases at J; junction bases unmatched: 13. The CDR3 extends over 15 amino acids. Per germline, CDR1 WNHNN and CDR2 SYGVQD (reference sequence). As DNA, the CDR3 is TGCGCCAGCAATTACAAGACAGGGAGGAGTACTGAAGCTTTCTTT. It translates to CASNYKTGRSTEAFF.

J is TRBJ2-7 and V is TRBV27; the match to TRBD2 covers 12 bases. Germline V lookup: CDR1 MNHEY, CDR2 SMNVEV (reference sequence). The J segment lost 2 bases and the V segment lost 2 bases, leaving 10 bases of the junction unmatched. This CDR3 region has 18 residues. This chain's CDR3 is CASSLRPGLAGQTYEQYF. The DNA of the CDR3 is TGTGCCAGCAGTTTACGCCCGGGACTAGCGGGCCAAACCTACGAGCAGTACTTC.

This clone has only one observation. As DNA, the CDR3 is TGCGCCAGCAGCTTGGCCGGGGACAGATATCAGCCCCAGCATTTT. Amino acids: CASSLAGDRYQPQHF. V and J are TRBV5-1 and TRBJ1-5; TRBD1 matches at 7 bases. The CDR3 has 15 residues. The V segment lost 0 bases and the J segment 5 bases; nucleotides outside the gene matches: 5. Looked up from germline, CDR1 is SGHRS and CDR2 is YFSETQ.

V gene TRBV5-4 combines with J gene TRBJ1-1, with D maybe TRBD1 (5 bases). This CDR3 is built from 16 residues. V gave up 1 base and J gave up 0 bases, with 13 bases separating them. Germline V CDR1 and CDR2: SGHNT, YYREEE (reference sequence). The CDR3 DNA follows: TGTGCCAGCAGCTTGTCCCAGGGACTAGTGAACACTGAAGCTTTCTTT. It yields the protein CASSLSQGLVNTEAFF.

This chain uses TRBV12-3 or TRBV12-4 with TRBJ2-3; D not resolved. The CDR3 sequence is 11 residues long. Trimming removed 7 bases from V and 2 bases from J, with 4 bases in between. CDR3 nucleotide sequence: TGTGCCAGCACCATCACAGATACGCAGTATTTT. Translated, it gives CASTITDTQYF.

This clone came up a few times. The chain joins TRBV27 to TRBJ2-7, with D maybe TRBD1 (6 bases). V dropped 6 bases and J dropped 5 bases, with 14 bases sitting between them. The germline gives CDR1 MNHEY, CDR2 SMNVEV (reference sequence). The CDR3 loop spans 13 amino acids. Written as DNA, the CDR3 is TGTGCCAGCAGCTCCACAGGGAAGCACGAGCAGTACTTC. As protein: CASSSTGKHEQYF.

The chain links TRBV6-1 to TRBJ2-3; D is unclear. CDR1 and CDR2 from the germline V gene are MNHNS and SASEGT. The CDR3 is 13 amino acids. The germline V and J ends were trimmed by 2 bases and 0 bases, with 3 bases remaining between them. CDR3 in DNA: TGTGCCAGCAGTGAACAGAGCACAGATACGCAGTATTTT. Its protein product is CASSEQSTDTQYF.

The rearrangement uses TRBV3-1 (or the pseudogene TRBV3-2) and TRBJ1-1; tentative D call: TRBD1 (6 bases). The CDR3 is made up of 15 amino acids. Trimming took off 2 bases at V and 1 base at J, with 11 bases between the two ends. Germline V gene data show CDR1 as LGHDT and CDR2 as YNNKEL (reference sequence). The DNA for the CDR3 is TGTGCCAGCAGCCAAACAGGGCACGCGAACACTGAAGCTTTCTTT. Its protein is CASSQTGHANTEAFF.

This chain connects TRBV5-1 to TRBJ2-7; 11 nucleotides line up with TRBD2. Germline CDR1 reads SGHRS; CDR2 reads YFSETQ. CDR3 length: 15 amino acids. V gave up 7 bases and J gave up 4 bases; unmatched junction bases: 10. The CDR3 nucleotides are TGCGCCAGCCGATTAACTAGCGGGAGTTTATACGAGCAGTACTTC. Protein product: CASRLTSGSLYEQYF.

This clone was picked up one time. The V call is TRBV6-2 or TRBV6-3, the J call TRBJ2-5; the match to TRBD2 covers 10 bases. Trimming cost V 0 bases and J 4 bases; bases outside gene matches: 2. Germline V gene sequence: CDR1 MNHEY, CDR2 SVGEGT. There are 15 residues in the CDR3. The CDR3 sequence is CASSYSIAGGETQYF. CDR3 coding DNA: TGTGCCAGCAGTTACTCGATAGCGGGGGGAGAGACCCAGTACTTC.

This chain uses TRBV9 with TRBJ2-7; TRBD1 matches at 7 bases. Germline V gene lookup returns CDR1 SGDLS and CDR2 YYNGEE. The length of the CDR3 is 16 residues. V lost 2 bases, J lost 5 bases, and 13 bases stayed unmatched. This chain's CDR3 is CASSVLPEGAENEQYF. CDR3 DNA sequence: TGTGCCAGCAGCGTCCTCCCCGAGGGGGCAGAAAACGAGCAGTACTTC.

This chain uses TRBV30 with TRBJ2-7, with D unresolved. Trimming stripped 2 bases from V and 3 bases from J, with 14 bases between. Germline CDR1 and CDR2: GTSNPN and SVGIG (reference sequence). The CDR3 has 14 residues. The CDR3 DNA is TGTGCCTGGAGTAAGATGCCAGTTAACTACGAGCAGTACTTC. Amino acids: CAWSKMPVNYEQYF.

The V and J genes are TRBV19 and TRBJ2-7; tentatively, D is TRBD2 (5 bases). This CDR3 contains 13 residues. CDR1 and CDR2 (germline): LNHDA, SQIVND (reference sequence). V was trimmed by 3 bases and J by 2 bases, leaving 8 bases between them. This CDR3 is CASSIGNPYEQYF. In nucleotides, the CDR3 is TGTGCCAGTAGTATCGGGAACCCCTACGAGCAGTACTTC.

The chain joins TRBV6-6 to TRBJ2-7; tentatively, D is TRBD1 (6 bases). Germline V gene lookup returns CDR1 MNHNY and CDR2 SVGAGI (reference sequence). This CDR3 is 14 amino acids long. Deletions cut 2 bases from V and 0 bases from J, with 8 bases between. The CDR3 loop is CASSYPDSSYEQYF. As DNA, the CDR3 is TGTGCCAGCAGTTACCCGGACAGCTCCTACGAGCAGTACTTC.

V gene TRBV4-3 combines with J gene TRBJ1-1, with 7 bases aligning to TRBD1. V lost 4 bases and J lost 7; bases outside the gene matches: 6. The germline CDR1 and CDR2 sequences are LGHNA and YSLEER. The CDR3 runs 13 residues. The DNA of the CDR3 is TGCGCCAGCAGCCGGATCCGGGACAGTGAAGCTTTCTTT. Translation: CASSRIRDSEAFF.

The V call is TRBV5-8, the J call TRBJ1-4; a weak D match, TRBD1 (5 bases). Looked up from germline, CDR1 is SGHTS and CDR2 is YDEGEE. Trimming removed 4 bases at V and 4 bases at J, with 14 bases between. This CDR3 spans 15 amino acids. CDR3 amino acids: CASSPGHLDNEKLFF. CDR3 bases: TGTGCCAGCAGCCCAGGACATCTAGATAATGAAAAACTGTTTTTT.

This chain connects TRBV30 to TRBJ1-5; D is ambiguous. The CDR3 runs to 13 residues. V lost 3 bases and J 5 bases, leaving 11 bases between the germline ends. Germline V gene lookup returns CDR1 GTSNPN and CDR2 SVGIG (reference sequence). CDR3 nucleotide sequence: TGTGCCTGGAGCCCGGGGATGGATCAGCCCCAGCATTTT. Protein sequence: CAWSPGMDQPQHF.

The table lists this clone with a count of one. The J gene is TRBJ2-1, the V gene TRBV13; TRBD2 agrees at 8 bases. Trimming at V came to 2 bases and at J to 0 bases, leaving 3 bases not matched to a gene. This CDR3 is 16 amino acids long. Germline CDR1 reads PRHDT; CDR2 reads FYEKMQ (reference sequence). The DNA of the CDR3 is TGTGCCAGCAGCTTACCGGGACTAGGCTCCTACAATGAGCAGTTCTTC. Protein: CASSLPGLGSYNEQFF.

The chain links TRBV5-4 to TRBJ2-1; the D gene is possibly TRBD1 (5 bases). The CDR3 is 16 residues long. The V end lost 0 bases, the J end lost 7 bases, and 17 bases lay between the germline ends. CDR1 SGHNT and CDR2 YYREEE come from the germline V gene (reference sequence). CDR3 residues: CASSLVVHRNINEQFF. CDR3 sequence (DNA): TGTGCCAGCAGCTTGGTAGTTCACAGGAACATTAATGAGCAGTTCTTC.

This sequence joins TRBV4-3 and TRBJ1-5, with D unresolved. The CDR3 consists of 15 residues. Looked up from germline, CDR1 is LGHNA and CDR2 is YSLEER. V was shortened by 4 bases and J by 0 bases, with 10 bases between the two germline ends. CDR3 bases: TGCGCCAGCAGCCCCAGCTGGGCTAGCAATCAGCCCCAGCATTTT. Protein product: CASSPSWASNQPQHF.

The chain links TRBV9 to TRBJ1-6, with D unclear. The CDR3 is 13 amino acids. From germline, CDR1 is SGDLS and CDR2 YYNGEE. Trimming shortened V by 0 bases and J by 9 bases, and 7 bases separated the two germline ends. CDR3 amino acids: CASSVGEISPLHF. In nucleotides, the CDR3 is TGTGCCAGCAGCGTAGGCGAGATTTCACCCCTCCACTTT.

The table lists this clone with a count of one. V gene TRBV7-2 combines with J gene TRBJ1-2, with 8 bases that match TRBD1. This CDR3 is built from 15 residues. The germline V gene encodes CDR1 SGHTA and CDR2 FQGNSA. The V segment lost 1 base and the J segment 2 bases; nucleotides outside the gene matches: 3. This chain's CDR3 is CASSLGAGGNYGYTF. The CDR3 coding sequence is TGTGCCAGCAGCTTAGGAGCAGGGGGCAACTATGGCTACACCTTC. Variable domain in full (rest from reference TRBV7-2 and TRBJ1-2): GAGVSQSPSNKVTEKGKDVELRCDPISGHTALYWYRQSLGQGLEFLIYFQGNSAPDKSGLPSDRFSAERTGGSVSTLTIQRTQQEDSAVYLCASSLGAGGNYGYTFGSGTRLTVV.

The gene calls are TRBV12-3 or TRBV12-4 and TRBJ2-7; D is undetermined. V lost 1 base, J lost 5 bases, and 9 bases lay in between. The CDR3 covers 13 residues. The CDR3 DNA reads as TGTGCCAGCAGTTTAGACAGCCGCGACGAGCAGTACTTC. Amino acid sequence: CASSLDSRDEQYF.

The chain combines TRBV19 with TRBJ1-3; 9 bases agree with TRBD1. CDR1 and CDR2 from the germline V gene are LNHDA and SQIVND (reference sequence). CDR3 length: 15 amino acids. J lost 0 bases, V lost 10 bases, and 7 bases had no gene match. CDR3 coding DNA: TGTGCCACCGAACAGGGGGCCTACTCTGGAAACACCATATATTTT. It translates to CATEQGAYSGNTIYF. Full variable domain (missing parts from reference TRBV19 and TRBJ1-3): DGGITQSPKYLFRKEGQNVTLSCEQNLNHDAMYWYRQDPGQGLRLIYYSQIVNDFQKGDIAEGYSVSREKKESFPLTVTSAQKNPTAFYLCATEQGAYSGNTIYFGEGSWLTVV.

The V and J genes are TRBV5-4 and TRBJ1-2; D gene ambiguous. The CDR3 consists of 13 residues. Germline-derived CDR1 and CDR2 are SGHNT and YYREEE (reference sequence). Trimming cost V 6 bases and J 0 bases, with 9 bases left between them. CDR3 nucleotides: TGTGCCAGCACCACCACACCTAACTATGGCTACACCTTC. It yields the protein CASTTTPNYGYTF.